These 10 T cell receptor beta chains were all obtained from the same sample, sequenced in a study of T cell responses to AZD1222 COVID-19 vaccine. The data were produced by immunoSEQ multiplex PCR, yet TCRdb's version contains in-frame clones alone and is incomplete. The repertoire holds 150,000 to 200,000 clones, with more than 80% as singletons. Sequencing was performed on peripheral blood, taken 28 days after the second dose of the MenACWY control vaccine. These receptors came from an adult who received the MenACWY meningococcal vaccine as a control.

The genes are TRBV7-7 and TRBJ2-2; the D gene could be TRBD1 or TRBD2 (5 bases each). The ends were cut back, 5 bases at V and 4 bases at J, with 17 bases in the middle. Per the germline V gene, CDR1 is SSHAT and CDR2 is FNYEAQ (reference sequence). This CDR3 is 16 amino acids long. The CDR3 spells CASSAHPGRGTGELFF. The CDR3 DNA follows: TGTGCCAGCAGCGCACACCCGGGACGAGGCACCGGGGAGCTGTTTTTT.

This rearrangement joins TRBV30 to TRBJ2-1, with 10 bases fitting TRBD1. Looked up from germline, CDR1 is GTSNPN and CDR2 is SVGIG (reference sequence). There are 15 residues in the CDR3. The V segment lost 7 bases and the J segment 13 bases; nucleotides outside the gene matches: 19. The CDR3 bases are TGTGCCTCAAATCCCGGGACAGGGGCCTTGGGGTTTCAGTTCTTC. Translation gives CASNPGTGALGFQFF.

The rearrangement links TRBV6-2 or TRBV6-3 to TRBJ2-2; D remains ambiguous. Germline assignment: CDR1 MNHEY and CDR2 SVGEGT. CDR3 size: 15 residues. The V end lost 5 bases, the J end lost 7 bases, and 17 bases lay between the germline ends. CDR3 bases: TGTGCCAGCAGTCTTATTCCGGGCCCAAGCGGGGAGCTGTTTTTT. This codes for CASSLIPGPSGELFF.

V and J are TRBV2 and TRBJ1-4; no definite D call. V gave up 5 bases and J gave up 8 bases, with 15 bases separating them. The CDR3 runs 14 residues. In germline, CDR1 is SNHLY, CDR2 FYNNEI. The CDR3 DNA follows: TGTGCCAGCAGTCAAACGGACCGGTGGGAAAAACTGTTTTTT. It codes for CASSQTDRWEKLFF.

Comments on this clone: Other DNA variants within this sample encode the same CDR3. The chain couples TRBV6-2 or TRBV6-3 to TRBJ2-7; D is perhaps TRBD1 (6 bases). The CDR3 is 12 residues long. Per germline, CDR1 MNHEY and CDR2 SVGEGT. Trimming took off 4 bases at V and 3 bases at J, with 7 bases between the two ends. CDR3 bases: TGTGCCAGCAGTTCGGACAGCTACGAGCAGTACTTC. Residues: CASSSDSYEQYF.

The chain carries TRBV2 and TRBJ2-7, with 9 bases matching TRBD1. The V gene's germline CDR1 is SNHLY and CDR2 FYNNEI. This CDR3 has 13 amino acids. V lost 8 bases and J lost 6; bases outside the gene matches: 8. The CDR3 DNA follows: TGTGCCAGCTTTATAGGACAGGGGCTCGAGCAGTACTTC. Residues: CASFIGQGLEQYF. Variable domain in full (rest from reference TRBV2 and TRBJ2-7): EPEVTQTPSHQVTQMGQEVILRCVPISNHLYFYWYRQILGQKVEFLVSFYNNEISEKSEIFDDQFSVERPDGSNFTLKIRSTKLEDSAMYFCASFIGQGLEQYFGPGTRLTVT.

The chain recombines TRBV5-1 with TRBJ1-2, with D possibly matching TRBD1 (5 bases). In germline, CDR1 is SGHRS, CDR2 YFSETQ. CDR3 length: 16 amino acids. The V and J ends lost 4 bases and 4 bases respectively, with 20 bases between them. This CDR3 reads CASSLQDTNLLYGYTF. As DNA, the CDR3 is TGCGCCAGCAGCCTTCAGGACACCAATCTCCTCTATGGCTACACCTTC.

This chain links TRBV7-6 with TRBJ1-1; the match to TRBD1 covers 7 bases. V trimming: 5 bases; J trimming: 1 base; junction bases outside the gene matches: 16. This CDR3 region has 18 residues. Germline V gene data show CDR1 as SGHVS and CDR2 as FNYEAQ. CDR3: CASSGGKGQRETNTEAFF. CDR3 sequence (DNA): TGTGCCAGCAGCGGAGGAAAGGGACAGAGAGAAACGAACACTGAAGCTTTCTTT.

This clone was seen only once. This chain joins TRBV3-1 (or the pseudogene TRBV3-2) and TRBJ2-7, with 14 bases that match TRBD2. The germline gives CDR1 LGHDT, CDR2 YNNKEL (reference sequence). This CDR3 region has 16 residues. Trimming took 4 bases from V and 5 from J; bases not matched to a gene: 7. The CDR3 reads CASSRGLAGEGNEQYF. In nucleotides, the CDR3 is TGTGCCAGCAGCCGGGGACTAGCGGGAGAAGGGAACGAGCAGTACTTC.

This chain connects TRBV11-2 to TRBJ2-5; D gene unclear. Looked up from germline, CDR1 is SGHAT and CDR2 is FQNNGV. Trimming shortened V by 5 bases and J by 5 bases, and 12 bases separated the two germline ends. There are 13 residues in the CDR3. CDR3 sequence: CASSPWAGETQYF. The DNA of the CDR3 is TGTGCCAGCAGCCCCTGGGCCGGCGAGACCCAGTACTTC.